These 26 T cell receptor beta chains originate from one sample sequenced in a study of blood T cell repertoires in COVID-19. The protocol was immunoSEQ multiplex PCR, while the TCRdb copy is restricted to in-frame clones and leaves out a portion. The profile covers more than 250,000 clones, with about 83% appearing a single time and under 7% taken by the ten largest. The sample comprised PBMCs or T cells enriched from blood (not recorded which). Every receptor here comes from a woman aged 40 to 50 who had recovered from COVID-19.

This chain joins TRBV4-3 and TRBJ2-5; 10 nucleotides line up with TRBD2. The V gene end was trimmed by 4 bases and the J gene end by 4 bases; junction bases not matched to a gene: 6. The V gene's germline CDR1 is LGHNA and CDR2 YSLEER. The CDR3 spans 15 residues. This CDR3 is CASSPLASGRETQYF. The CDR3, as DNA: TGCGCCAGCAGCCCGCTCGCTAGCGGGAGAGAGACCCAGTACTTC.

This clone has just a few counts. The chain employs TRBV7-2 and TRBJ2-2; D is uncertain. From germline, CDR1 is SGHTA and CDR2 FQGNSA. The CDR3 runs to 17 residues. Deletions cut 5 bases from V and 2 bases from J, with 18 bases between. This CDR3 is CASSHLQTSINTGELFF. CDR3 DNA sequence: TGTGCCAGCAGCCACCTACAGACCAGTATCAACACCGGGGAGCTGTTTTTT.

The CDR3 loop is CASSPGQSYEQYF. DNA for the CDR3: TGTGCCAGCAGTCCGGGACAGTCCTACGAGCAGTACTTC. The chain uses TRBV2 and TRBJ2-7, with 7 bases that match TRBD1. J gave up 1 base and V 5 bases, and 2 bases lay outside the gene matches. CDR3 length: 13 residues. Germline V CDR1 and CDR2: SNHLY, FYNNEI.

The rearrangement links TRBV12-3 or TRBV12-4 to TRBJ1-5; D gene unclear. The V and J ends lost 4 bases and 6 bases respectively, with 10 bases between them. This CDR3 is 13 amino acids long. This chain's CDR3 is CASSYSFGQPQHF. The CDR3 nucleotides are TGTGCCAGCAGTTATAGTTTCGGTCAGCCCCAGCATTTT.

This clone was counted a single time. The rearrangement uses TRBV4-2 and TRBJ1-3; no definite D call. Trimming shortened V by 4 bases and J by 0 bases, and 16 bases separated the two germline ends. The CDR3 totals 17 residues. Germline V gene lookup returns CDR1 LGHNA and CDR2 YNFKEQ. In DNA form, the CDR3 reads TGTGCCAGCAGCCCCCTTGAGGCTGGGAGCTCTGGAAACACCATATATTTT. Amino acids: CASSPLEAGSSGNTIYF.

The chain has TRBV11-2 and TRBJ2-5; TRBD1 aligns across 9 bases. The length of the CDR3 is 12 residues. Germline CDR1 SGHAT, CDR2 FQNNGV. V was clipped by 5 bases and J by 9 bases; unmatched bases: 4. The DNA for the CDR3 is TGTGCCAGCAGCAACGACAGGGGGGCCCAGTACTTC. Translation: CASSNDRGAQYF.

The chain uses TRBV6-6 and TRBJ2-5; 11 nucleotides line up with TRBD2. Germline values: CDR1 MNHNY, CDR2 SVGAGI (reference sequence). The CDR3 totals 16 residues. V lost 5 bases to trimming and J lost 5 bases; unmatched junction nucleotides: 10. CDR3: CASSPLLTSGKETQYF. The CDR3 nucleotides read TGTGCCAGCAGTCCCCTCCTGACTAGCGGGAAGGAGACCCAGTACTTC.

On this clone itself: Mismatch with germline at one junction end may stem from a read error. The chain couples TRBV7-7 to TRBJ2-1, with D unclear. This CDR3 is built from 15 residues. Per germline, CDR1 SSHAT and CDR2 FNYEAQ (reference sequence). This CDR3 is CASSERVSSYNEQFF. In DNA form, the CDR3 reads TGTGCTAGCAGCGAACGGGTTAGCTCCTACAATGAGCAGTTCTTC.

This rearrangement joins TRBV7-3 to TRBJ2-3, with 10 bases identical to TRBD2. The germline CDR1 and CDR2 sequences are SGHTA and FQGTGA. V dropped 2 bases and J dropped 11; count of bases not matched to a gene: 13. This CDR3 comprises 16 residues. The DNA of the CDR3 is TGTGCCAGCAGCTTATTAGGGCAAGCGGGAGGGCCTAAGCAGTATTTT. As protein: CASSLLGQAGGPKQYF. The variable domain in full, with the rest retrieved from reference TRBV7-3 and TRBJ2-3, is GAGVSQTPSNKVTEKGKYVELRCDPISGHTALYWYRQSLGQGPEFLIYFQGTGAADDSGLPNDRFFAVRPEGSVSTLKIQRTERGDSAVYLCASSLLGQAGGPKQYFGPGTRLTVL.

The CDR3 sequence: CASSQWRGRSGTDTQYF. As DNA, the CDR3 is TGCGCCAGCAGCCAATGGCGCGGGAGGTCGGGCACAGATACGCAGTATTTT. This chain connects TRBV4-1 to TRBJ2-3; 8 bases match TRBD2. Germline CDR1 MGHRA, CDR2 YSYEKL. V was pared by 2 bases and J by 1 base, with 8 bases of the junction left unmatched. The CDR3 has 17 residues.

The V and J genes are TRBV27 and TRBJ1-2, with D tentatively TRBD1 (6 bases). V was clipped by 6 bases and J by 4 bases, with 15 bases between them. Per germline, CDR1 MNHEY and CDR2 SMNVEV (reference sequence). The length of the CDR3 is 14 residues. The CDR3 nucleotides are TGTGCCAGCAGCCCGACAGGCGTCCTCTATGGCTACACCTTC. The encoded protein is CASSPTGVLYGYTF.

Notes on this clone: This CDR3 is also generated by other DNA sequences in the sample. The chain recombines TRBV18 with TRBJ1-1, with 10 bases aligning to TRBD1. Trimming removed 3 bases from V and 5 bases from J; junction bases left unmatched: 0. CDR3 length: 13 amino acids. Per germline, CDR1 KGHSH and CDR2 LQKENI. The chain's CDR3 is CASSPDRGTEAFF. CDR3 DNA sequence: TGTGCCAGCTCACCGGACAGGGGGACTGAAGCTTTCTTT.

The chain carries TRBV9 and TRBJ1-5; TRBD1 aligns across 12 bases. The CDR3 length is 19 residues. The V and J ends lost 2 bases and 1 base, in that order; junction bases with no gene match: 10. Germline CDR1 and CDR2: SGDLS and YYNGEE. CDR3 nucleotide sequence: TGTGCCAGCAGCGTCCTGCGGGACAGGGGGCCTTGGAGCAATCAGCCCCAGCATTTT. Translated: CASSVLRDRGPWSNQPQHF.

The gene calls are TRBV10-3 and TRBJ2-1, with D possibly TRBD2 on 5 matching bases. The CDR3 runs 15 residues. CDR1 and CDR2 (germline): ENHRY, SYGVKD. V was trimmed by 2 bases and J by 6 bases, leaving 14 bases between them. DNA of the CDR3: TGTGCCATCAGTGAGGTAGAGGGTGGTGGCAATGAGCAGTTCTTC. This translates into CAISEVEGGGNEQFF.

The chain uses TRBV27 and TRBJ1-1; 7 nucleotides match TRBD1. The CDR3 contains 13 residues. Germline CDR1 is MNHEY and CDR2 is SMNVEV (reference sequence). With V trimmed by 10 bases and J by 0 bases, 5 bases remained unmatched. The CDR3 region is CATRQGMNTEAFF. CDR3 in DNA: TGTGCCACCCGACAGGGAATGAACACTGAAGCTTTCTTT.

The chain carries TRBV28 and TRBJ2-7; no firm D call. This CDR3 has 13 residues. Germline loops: CDR1 MDHEN, CDR2 SYDVKM. Trimming took off 10 bases at V and 2 bases at J, with 15 bases between the two ends. The CDR3 loop is CATNQQGAYEQYF. CDR3 coding DNA: TGTGCCACCAACCAACAAGGAGCCTACGAGCAGTACTTC. The complete variable domain, with remaining parts taken from reference TRBV28 and TRBJ2-7, reads DVKVTQSSRYLVKRTGEKVFLECVQDMDHENMFWYRQDPGLGLRLIYFSYDVKMKEKGDIPEGYSVSREKKERFSLILESASTNQTSMYLCATNQQGAYEQYFGPGTRLTVT.

This chain uses TRBV11-2 with TRBJ1-6; 8 bases match TRBD1. Unmatched junction bases numbered 12, after V lost 4 bases and J lost 4 bases. The V gene's germline CDR1 is SGHAT and CDR2 FQNNGV. The CDR3 covers 18 residues. CDR3 sequence reads: CASSSGQGNGVYNSPLHF. The CDR3 bases are TGTGCCAGCAGCTCCGGACAGGGAAATGGGGTATATAATTCACCCCTCCACTTT.

J is TRBJ2-2 and V is TRBV7-9; 7 bases are shared with TRBD2. J gave up 5 bases and V 6 bases, and 6 bases lay outside the gene matches. The CDR3 covers 14 residues. The germline CDR1 and CDR2 sequences are SEHNR and FQNEAQ (reference sequence). DNA of the CDR3: TGTGCCAGCAGACGGGGCGGGAGTACCGGGGAGCTGTTTTTT. It specifies CASRRGGSTGELFF.

The chain recombines TRBV9 with TRBJ2-3; 8 nucleotides align to TRBD1. This CDR3 comprises 17 residues. Trimming removed 4 bases from V and 1 base from J; junction bases left unmatched: 11. CDR1 is SGDLS, CDR2 YYNGEE, per germline. This chain's CDR3 is CASSSHPETGGTDTQYF. The CDR3 bases are TGTGCCAGCAGCTCCCACCCTGAGACAGGGGGCACAGATACGCAGTATTTT.

The chain uses TRBV2 and TRBJ2-1; 7 nucleotides agree with TRBD2. The CDR3 runs 15 residues. The germline V gene encodes CDR1 SNHLY and CDR2 FYNNEI. V gave up 5 bases and J gave up 1 base; unmatched junction bases: 5. The CDR3 bases are TGTGCCAGCAGTAAGGTAGCGGGTTCCTACAATGAGCAGTTCTTC. Translating it yields CASSKVAGSYNEQFF.

The chain carries TRBV18 and TRBJ2-5, with 11 bases aligning to TRBD2. Germline trimming cut 3 bases from V and 1 base from J; bases unmatched to any gene: 4. The germline gives CDR1 KGHSH, CDR2 LQKENI. This CDR3 has 16 amino acids. CDR3 loop: CASSPGTSGAQETQYF. The CDR3 region has the DNA TGTGCCAGCTCACCTGGGACTAGCGGAGCCCAAGAGACCCAGTACTTC.

The V and J genes are TRBV7-9 and TRBJ1-4; TRBD1 agrees at 10 bases. The length of the CDR3 is 17 residues. Trimming at V came to 6 bases and at J to 7 bases, leaving 14 bases not matched to a gene. Germline loops: CDR1 SEHNR, CDR2 FQNEAQ (reference sequence). CDR3 nucleotides: TGTGCCAGCAGATCCGGGACAGGGGCGAAGGGGATTGAAAAACTGTTTTTT. Residues: CASRSGTGAKGIEKLFF.

The chain combines TRBV24-1 with TRBJ2-7; 10 bases fit TRBD2. Germline V gives CDR1 KGHDR, CDR2 SFDVKD. J gave up 5 bases and V 4 bases, and 10 bases lay outside the gene matches. There are 16 residues in the CDR3. CDR3 residues: CATSDSLAGTLDEQYF. In nucleotides, the CDR3 is TGTGCCACCAGTGACTCACTAGCGGGAACTCTGGACGAGCAGTACTTC.

This chain connects TRBV4-1 to TRBJ2-3; D is ambiguous. The CDR3 runs to 14 residues. Germline V gives CDR1 MGHRA, CDR2 YSYEKL. The ends were cut back, 4 bases at V and 4 bases at J, with 12 bases in the middle. The CDR3 is CASSPPTSADTQYF. For the CDR3, the DNA is TGCGCCAGCAGCCCTCCAACCTCGGCAGATACGCAGTATTTT.

The V gene is TRBV2, the J gene TRBJ2-7; TRBD1 aligns across 9 bases. The CDR3 has 15 amino acids. The V segment lost 10 bases and the J segment 4 bases; nucleotides outside the gene matches: 14. From germline, CDR1 is SNHLY and CDR2 FYNNEI. The CDR3, as DNA: TGTGCCACCATGACCGCGACAGGGGGGAATTACGAGCAGTACTTC. Protein product: CATMTATGGNYEQYF.

This chain uses TRBV7-2 with TRBJ2-2; D unclear. Deletions cut 4 bases from V and 4 bases from J, with 13 bases between. From germline, CDR1 is SGHTA and CDR2 FQGNSA. CDR3 size: 15 residues. CDR3 residues: CASSSRQVSTGELFF. CDR3 DNA: TGTGCCAGCAGCTCCCGCCAAGTGAGCACCGGGGAGCTGTTTTTT.